Sequencing of this T cell receptor (beta chain) was carried out in a study of response to subunit inactivated influenza vaccine. J was trimmed by 4 bases and V by 1 base; bases with no gene match: 3. The germline V gene has CDR1 DFQATT and CDR2 SNEGSKA (reference sequence). The CDR3 runs 14 residues. TCRdb re-called the RT-PCR reads through MiXCR, storing one row per CDR3 protein. In the table there are around 600,000 distinct CDR3 sequences, approximately 11% of which are singletons. The sample also formed part of further work on T cells expressing NK-cell markers. That work states: Scientists made TCR beta cDNA using 5'RACE template switching with UMIs.

The sequencing used PBMCs from blood, collected on the day of vaccination. This sequence was found in a man over 45 who received an inactivated influenza vaccine. This rearrangement joins TRBV20-1 to TRBJ2-7; the match to TRBD2 covers 11 bases. The CDR3 sequence is CSARAASGGYEQYF. The CDR3 nucleotides read TGCAGTGCTAGAGCGGCTAGCGGGGGGTACGAGCAGTACTTC.